This T cell receptor beta chain came from a study of blood T cell repertoires in COVID-19 (TCRdb year 2020). General notes on the study: The collaborator samples originated in the United States, Italy and Spain and spanned the acute and convalescent phases of COVID-19. The prospective study material was composed of cDNA or gDNA derived from T cells, B-cell-depleted T cells, or PBMCs. Subjects who had been exposed to COVID-19, were actively infected with it, or had recovered from it provided the deeply sampled blood TCRbeta repertoires that made up the dataset. The repertoires were made available in a free public database intended to serve as a resource for research on the immune response to SARS-CoV-2. The samples were drawn from two sources: the first 160 participants of the ongoing ImmuneRACE study, and over 1,000 subjects contributed by 6 global collaborators. The sample metadata nearly always contained a de-identified subject ID, COVID-19 status, age in years and sex. Where HLA class I and class II types were available, the types were taken from metadata supplied by the sample provider, not from assay-based typing. Broader findings and caveats from the paper: Clinical and demographic metadata were provided uncurated, with the amount varying by source and participant.

As to this clone: This receptor's antigen is unknown. Base qualities are not recorded, but no much larger clone differs from it by a single base.

The immunoSEQ Assay, a bias-controlled multiplex PCR, was used to amplify TCRbeta CDR3 regions from genomic DNA. As for the authors' bioinformatics: Nucleated cell counts per sample were estimated from amplification of reference gene primers within the assay. To quantify the absolute abundance of each unique TCRbeta CDR3 rearrangement, sequence reads were collapsed and filtered. For each sample, productive Simpson clonality was calculated as the square root of Simpson's diversity index over productive rearrangements. In TCRdb, the immuneACCESS table is reduced to in-frame sequences with V and J assigned. These tables do not hold every clone; where another copy was compared, an unresolved V gene accounts for under half, and the others remain unexplained. The DNA gave D and trimming, while V, J and clone size come from that table. For this sample the table gives approximately 20,000 clones, of which about 88% were detected only once. Less than 30% of the sample is taken by the ten largest.

Collaborating institutions collected whole blood in K2EDTA tubes following their own protocols. Collaborator samples were shipped for TCRbeta analysis as frozen whole blood, isolated PBMCs, or DNA extracted from either sample type. CDR3 length: 14 amino acids, cysteine to phenylalanine. The CDR3 DNA has 42 bases and is translated from base 1. V gives up 0 bases and J gives up 5 bases, and the segment between their germline ends measures 10 bases. The germline V gene yields SGHAT for CDR1 and FQNNGV for CDR2. This TCR was recovered from a human donor with active COVID-19. The donor label of this sample is uncertain. Sequencing was carried out using peripheral blood. This chain is built from TRBV11-2 and TRBJ2-5; the D gene lacks a confident call. The DNA sequence is given as TGTGCCAGCAGCTTAGATAACTTTATGGAGACCCAGTACTTC. Translated, this gives CASSLDNFMETQYF. Full variable domain (CDR3 extended with the reference TRBV11-2 and TRBJ2-5 proteins): EAGVAQSPRYKIIEKRQSVAFWCNPISGHATLYWYQQILGQGPKLLIQFQNNGVVDDSQLPKDRFSAERLKGVDSTLKIQPAKLEDSAVYLCASSLDNFMETQYFGPGTRLLVL.